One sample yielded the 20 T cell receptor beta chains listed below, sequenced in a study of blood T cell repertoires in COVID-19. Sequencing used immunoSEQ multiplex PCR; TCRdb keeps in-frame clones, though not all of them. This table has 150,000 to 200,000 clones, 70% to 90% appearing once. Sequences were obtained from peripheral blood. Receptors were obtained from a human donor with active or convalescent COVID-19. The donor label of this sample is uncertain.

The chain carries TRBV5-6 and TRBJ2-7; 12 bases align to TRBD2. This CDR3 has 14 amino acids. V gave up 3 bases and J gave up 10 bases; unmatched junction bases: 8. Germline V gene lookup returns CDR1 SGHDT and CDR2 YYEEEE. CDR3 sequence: CASSYPTSGGNQYF. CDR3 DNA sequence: TGTGCCAGCAGCTATCCAACTAGCGGGGGGAATCAGTACTTC. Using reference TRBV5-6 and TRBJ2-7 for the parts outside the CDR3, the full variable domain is DAGVTQSPTHLIKTRGQQVTLRCSPKSGHDTVSWYQQALGQGPQFIFQYYEEEERQRGNFPDRFSGHQFPNYSSELNVNALLLGDSALYLCASSYPTSGGNQYFGPGTRLTVT.

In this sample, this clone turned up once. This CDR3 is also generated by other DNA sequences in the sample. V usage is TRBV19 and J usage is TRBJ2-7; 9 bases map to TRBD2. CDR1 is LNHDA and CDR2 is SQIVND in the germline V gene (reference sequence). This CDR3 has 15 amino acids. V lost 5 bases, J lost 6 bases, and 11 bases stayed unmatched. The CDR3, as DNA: TGTGCCAGTAGTGCCCCTGGCGGGAGGGCGGGCGAGCAGTACTTC. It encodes CASSAPGGRAGEQYF.

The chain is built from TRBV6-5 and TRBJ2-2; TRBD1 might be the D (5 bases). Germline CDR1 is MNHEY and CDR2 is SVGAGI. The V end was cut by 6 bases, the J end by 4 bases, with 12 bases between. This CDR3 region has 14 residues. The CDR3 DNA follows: TGTGCCAGCAGCCTTCGACAGCCCACCGGGGAGCTGTTTTTT. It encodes CASSLRQPTGELFF.

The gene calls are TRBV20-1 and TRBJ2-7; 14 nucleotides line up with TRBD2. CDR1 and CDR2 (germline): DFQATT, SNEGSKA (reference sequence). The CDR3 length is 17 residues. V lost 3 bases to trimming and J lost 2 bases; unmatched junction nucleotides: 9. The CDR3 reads CSASRTSGGTATYEQYF. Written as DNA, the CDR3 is TGCAGTGCTAGTCGGACTAGCGGGGGGACGGCAACCTACGAGCAGTACTTC.

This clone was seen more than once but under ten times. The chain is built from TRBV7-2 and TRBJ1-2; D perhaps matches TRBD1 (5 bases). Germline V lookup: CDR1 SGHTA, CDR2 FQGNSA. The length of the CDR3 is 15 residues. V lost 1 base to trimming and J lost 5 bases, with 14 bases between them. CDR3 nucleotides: TGTGCCAGCAGCTTAGGGTCAGGGAAGAATTATGGCTACACCTTC. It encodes CASSLGSGKNYGYTF.

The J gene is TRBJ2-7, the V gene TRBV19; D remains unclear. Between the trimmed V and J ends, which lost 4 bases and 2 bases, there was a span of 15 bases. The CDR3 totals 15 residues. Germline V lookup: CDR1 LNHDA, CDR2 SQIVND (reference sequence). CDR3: CASSTRSGPTYEQYF. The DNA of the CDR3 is TGTGCCAGTAGTACCCGTTCCGGTCCTACCTACGAGCAGTACTTC. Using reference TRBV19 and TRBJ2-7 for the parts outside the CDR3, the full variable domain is DGGITQSPKYLFRKEGQNVTLSCEQNLNHDAMYWYRQDPGQGLRLIYYSQIVNDFQKGDIAEGYSVSREKKESFPLTVTSAQKNPTAFYLCASSTRSGPTYEQYFGPGTRLTVT.

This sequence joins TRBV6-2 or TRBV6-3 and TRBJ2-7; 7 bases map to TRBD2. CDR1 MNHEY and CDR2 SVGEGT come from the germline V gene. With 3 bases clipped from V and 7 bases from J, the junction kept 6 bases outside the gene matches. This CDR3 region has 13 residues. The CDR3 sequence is CASSYAGVEEQYF. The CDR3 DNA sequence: TGTGCCAGCAGTTATGCGGGAGTGGAAGAGCAGTACTTC.

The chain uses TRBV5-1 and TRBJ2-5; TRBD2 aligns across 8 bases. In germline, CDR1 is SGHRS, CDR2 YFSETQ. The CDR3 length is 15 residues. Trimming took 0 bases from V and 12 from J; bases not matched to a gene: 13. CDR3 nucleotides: TGCGCCAGCAGCTTGGAGTCAGCGGGACTAGATAATAAGTACTTC. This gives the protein CASSLESAGLDNKYF.

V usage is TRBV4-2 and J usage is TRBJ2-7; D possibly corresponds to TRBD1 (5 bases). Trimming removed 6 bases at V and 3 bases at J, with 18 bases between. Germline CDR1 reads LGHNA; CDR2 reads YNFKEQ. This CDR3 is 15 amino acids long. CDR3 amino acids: CASRLRQAGNYEQYF. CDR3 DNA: TGTGCCAGCAGGCTAAGGCAGGCAGGGAACTACGAGCAGTACTTC.

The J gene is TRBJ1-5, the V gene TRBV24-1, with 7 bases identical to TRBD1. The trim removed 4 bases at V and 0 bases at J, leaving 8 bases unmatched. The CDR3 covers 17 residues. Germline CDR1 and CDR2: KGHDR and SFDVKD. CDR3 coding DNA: TGTGCCACCAGTGACCGGAACTCAGGGGGTAGCAATCAGCCCCAGCATTTT. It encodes CATSDRNSGGSNQPQHF.

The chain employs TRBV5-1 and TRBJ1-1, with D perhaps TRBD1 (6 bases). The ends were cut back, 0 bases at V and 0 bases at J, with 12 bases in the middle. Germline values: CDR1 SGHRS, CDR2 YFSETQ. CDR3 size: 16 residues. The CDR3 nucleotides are TGCGCCAGCAGCTTGGGATGGACAGCCATGAACACTGAAGCTTTCTTT. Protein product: CASSLGWTAMNTEAFF. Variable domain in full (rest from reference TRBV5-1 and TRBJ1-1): KAGVTQTPRYLIKTRGQQVTLSCSPISGHRSVSWYQQTPGQGLQFLFEYFSETQRNKGNFPGRFSGRQFSNSRSEMNVSTLELGDSALYLCASSLGWTAMNTEAFFGQGTRLTVV.

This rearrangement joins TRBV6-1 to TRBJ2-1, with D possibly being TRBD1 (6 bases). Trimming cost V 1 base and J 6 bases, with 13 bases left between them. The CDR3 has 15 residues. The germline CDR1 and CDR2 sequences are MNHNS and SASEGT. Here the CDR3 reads CASSEVLGALNEQFF. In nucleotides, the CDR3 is TGTGCCAGCAGTGAAGTTTTGGGGGCGCTCAATGAGCAGTTCTTC.

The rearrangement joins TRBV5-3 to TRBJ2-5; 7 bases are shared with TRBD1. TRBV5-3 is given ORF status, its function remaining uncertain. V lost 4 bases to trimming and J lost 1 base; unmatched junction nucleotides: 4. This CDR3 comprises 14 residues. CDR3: CARSRTGSQETQYF. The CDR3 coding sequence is TGTGCCAGAAGCCGGACAGGAAGCCAAGAGACCCAGTACTTC.

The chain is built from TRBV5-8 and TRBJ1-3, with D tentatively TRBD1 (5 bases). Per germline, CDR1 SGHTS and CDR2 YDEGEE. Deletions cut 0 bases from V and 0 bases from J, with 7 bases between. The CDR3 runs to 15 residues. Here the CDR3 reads CASSLDGGSGNTIYF. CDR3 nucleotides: TGTGCCAGCAGCTTGGACGGGGGCTCTGGAAACACCATATATTTT.

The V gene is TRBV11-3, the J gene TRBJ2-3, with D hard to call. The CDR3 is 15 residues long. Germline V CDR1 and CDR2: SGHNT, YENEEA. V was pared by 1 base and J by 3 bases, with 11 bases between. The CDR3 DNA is TGTGCCAGCAGCTTAGCGTTCGCGGAAACAGATACGCAGTATTTT. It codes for CASSLAFAETDTQYF.

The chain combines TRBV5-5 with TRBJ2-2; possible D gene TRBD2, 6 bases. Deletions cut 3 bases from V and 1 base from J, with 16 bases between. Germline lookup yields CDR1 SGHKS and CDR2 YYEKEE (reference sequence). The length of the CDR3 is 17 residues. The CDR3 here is CASSSGPGTGNTGELFF. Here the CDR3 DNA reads TGTGCCAGCAGCTCGGGACCCGGGACTGGGAACACCGGGGAGCTGTTTTTT.

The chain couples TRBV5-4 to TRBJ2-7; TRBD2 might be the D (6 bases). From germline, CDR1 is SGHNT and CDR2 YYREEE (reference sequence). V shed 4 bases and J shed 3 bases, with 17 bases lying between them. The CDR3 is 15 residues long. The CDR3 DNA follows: TGTGCCAGCAGCCTGGGGGGAGGCGGAATCTACGAGCAGTACTTC. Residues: CASSLGGGGIYEQYF.

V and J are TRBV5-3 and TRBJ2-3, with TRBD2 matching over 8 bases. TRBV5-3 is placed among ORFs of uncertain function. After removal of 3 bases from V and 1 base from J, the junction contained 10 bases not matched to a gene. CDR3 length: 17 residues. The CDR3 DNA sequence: TGTGCCAGAAGCTCCGAGAGAAGGCGGGAGGGCACAGATACGCAGTATTTT. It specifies CARSSERRREGTDTQYF.

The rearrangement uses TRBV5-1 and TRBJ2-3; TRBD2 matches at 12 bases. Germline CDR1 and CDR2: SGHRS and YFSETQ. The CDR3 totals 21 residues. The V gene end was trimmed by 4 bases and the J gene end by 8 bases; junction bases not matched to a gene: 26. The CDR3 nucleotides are TGCGCCAGCAGCCCCCGACAACCGGGACAGAGACTAGCGGGAGATGGAGGTACGCAGTATTTT. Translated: CASSPRQPGQRLAGDGGTQYF.

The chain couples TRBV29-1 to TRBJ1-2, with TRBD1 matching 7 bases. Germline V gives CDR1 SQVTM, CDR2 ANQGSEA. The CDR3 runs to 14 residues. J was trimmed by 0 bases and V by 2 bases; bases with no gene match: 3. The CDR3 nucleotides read TGCAGCGTTGAACCACAGGGGCCTAACTATGGCTACACCTTC. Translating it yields CSVEPQGPNYGYTF.